Following are 25 T cell receptor beta chains from one sample sequenced in a study of somatic mutations in cytotoxic T cells in rheumatoid arthritis. Only in-frame clones appear in the TCRdb table, and some are missing; sequencing was by immunoSEQ multiplex PCR. The sample yields roughly 5,500 clones, 70% to 85% seen once. The sequencing input was CD8+ T cells sorted from blood. These receptors all come from a woman aged 50 to 60 with rheumatoid arthritis.

This clone was observed a few times. The V call is TRBV10-3, the J call TRBJ1-2; tentatively, D is TRBD1 (6 bases). V was cut by 1 base and J by 8 bases, with 11 bases left in between. The germline CDR1 and CDR2 sequences are ENHRY and SYGVKD. The CDR3 has 13 amino acids. The CDR3 here is CAISELQGEGYTF. The DNA for the CDR3 is TGTGCCATCAGTGAGTTACAGGGTGAGGGCTACACCTTC.

The chain employs TRBV5-5 and TRBJ1-6, with 7 nucleotides matching TRBD1. The CDR3 totals 16 residues. V was clipped by 6 bases and J by 8 bases; unmatched bases: 14. Per the germline V gene, CDR1 is SGHKS and CDR2 is YYEKEE (reference sequence). CDR3 sequence: CASKPTGGTVDSPLHF. CDR3 coding DNA: TGTGCCAGCAAACCTACCGGAGGGACAGTAGATTCACCCCTCCACTTT.

The CDR3 protein is CASSLWGPYEQYF. The CDR3 bases are TGTGCCAGCAGCTTATGGGGCCCCTACGAGCAGTACTTC. The chain recombines TRBV11-2 with TRBJ2-7; D possibly corresponds to TRBD1 (5 bases). The CDR3 is 13 amino acids. Germline CDR1 SGHAT, CDR2 FQNNGV. Trimming shortened V by 2 bases and J by 2 bases, and 7 bases separated the two germline ends. The full variable domain, in which reference TRBV11-2 and TRBJ2-7 provide the parts outside the CDR3, is EAGVAQSPRYKIIEKRQSVAFWCNPISGHATLYWYQQILGQGPKLLIQFQNNGVVDDSQLPKDRFSAERLKGVDSTLKIQPAKLEDSAVYLCASSLWGPYEQYFGPGTRLTVT.

The chain links TRBV28 to TRBJ2-2, with 7 bases aligning to TRBD1. This CDR3 has 15 amino acids. From germline, CDR1 is MDHEN and CDR2 SYDVKM. V lost 6 bases, J lost 7 bases, and 11 bases stayed unmatched. The CDR3: CASSFDRELYGELFF. The CDR3 bases are TGTGCCAGCAGCTTCGACAGGGAGTTGTACGGGGAGCTGTTTTTT.

This clone appeared a single time. The rearrangement joins TRBV15 to TRBJ1-2; possibly TRBD1 for D (5 bases). Germline V gene lookup returns CDR1 LNHNV and CDR2 YYDKDF (reference sequence). Deletions cut 2 bases from V and 6 bases from J, with 10 bases between. This CDR3 is 13 amino acids long. The CDR3 DNA reads as TGTGCCACCAGCAGATCCAGGGAGGATGGCTACACCTTC. Residues: CATSRSREDGYTF.

This chain joins TRBV27 and TRBJ2-2; 8 bases fit TRBD1. Germline V gene lookup returns CDR1 MNHEY and CDR2 SMNVEV (reference sequence). The CDR3 is made up of 15 amino acids. J lost 6 bases, V lost 6 bases, and 9 bases had no gene match. The CDR3 is CASRTVQGAPGELFF. CDR3 bases: TGTGCCAGCAGAACCGTCCAGGGGGCCCCCGGGGAGCTGTTTTTT.

The rearrangement links TRBV10-2 to TRBJ1-1; D remains ambiguous. The CDR3 totals 12 residues. The germline V and J ends were trimmed by 1 base and 7 bases, with 7 bases remaining between them. Germline V gives CDR1 WSHSY, CDR2 SAAADI. CDR3 DNA sequence: TGCGCCAGCAGTGAGTTTGAGCTTGAAGCTTTCTTT. This codes for CASSEFELEAFF.

This clone was detected once. The rearrangement links TRBV19 to TRBJ2-7, with TRBD1 as a possible D gene (6 bases). The CDR3 spans 13 residues. With 10 bases removed from V and 4 bases from J, the gap between germline ends came to 17 bases. The germline CDR1 and CDR2 sequences are LNHDA and SQIVND (reference sequence). The chain's CDR3 is CANLTQGWYEQYF. The DNA of the CDR3 is TGTGCCAACCTAACACAGGGTTGGTACGAGCAGTACTTC.

This chain uses TRBV6-1 with TRBJ2-2; 12 nucleotides align to TRBD1. The germline V gene encodes CDR1 MNHNS and CDR2 SASEGT. V lost 4 bases to trimming and J lost 7 bases; unmatched junction nucleotides: 10. This CDR3 comprises 17 residues. The DNA of the CDR3 is TGTGCCAGCAGTGGTTTACCGGGACAGGGGGCAATCGGGGAGCTGTTTTTT. Amino acids: CASSGLPGQGAIGELFF.

The chain has TRBV10-3 and TRBJ1-3, with D possibly TRBD1 on 6 matching bases. Germline CDR1 ENHRY, CDR2 SYGVKD. V was shortened by 7 bases and J by 0 bases, with 19 bases between the two germline ends. The CDR3 sequence is 17 residues long. CDR3 DNA: TGTGCCATCAACCGAGGGGGAGAATCCATCTCTGGAAACACCATATATTTT. As protein: CAINRGGESISGNTIYF.

The chain employs TRBV10-3 and TRBJ2-2; 8 bases agree with TRBD1. The length of the CDR3 is 18 residues. Germline CDR1 reads ENHRY; CDR2 reads SYGVKD. Trimming cost V 3 bases and J 2 bases; bases outside gene matches: 11. This CDR3 is CAISDSWTGTSNTGELFF. The CDR3 coding sequence is TGTGCCATCAGTGACTCATGGACAGGGACTTCTAACACCGGGGAGCTGTTTTTT.

This clone was counted between two and nine times. J is TRBJ1-4 and V is TRBV30; D remains ambiguous. Trimming stripped 4 bases from V and 10 bases from J, with 19 bases between. Germline CDR1 reads GTSNPN; CDR2 reads SVGIG (reference sequence). The CDR3 has 14 amino acids. CDR3 loop: CAWTELTAGGKLFF. As DNA, the CDR3 is TGTGCCTGGACGGAACTTACAGCAGGAGGAAAACTGTTTTTT.

V is TRBV27 and J is TRBJ2-1; maybe TRBD1 (8 bases). The V gene's germline CDR1 is MNHEY and CDR2 SMNVEV (reference sequence). The CDR3 loop spans 15 amino acids. V was pared by 5 bases and J by 4 bases, with 15 bases between. This chain's CDR3 is CASSRTGGGYNEQFF. CDR3 coding DNA: TGTGCCAGCAGTAGAACAGGGGGGGGGTACAATGAGCAGTTCTTC.

This sequence joins TRBV9 and TRBJ2-7; 8 nucleotides align to TRBD1. The germline gives CDR1 SGDLS, CDR2 YYNGEE. CDR3 length: 15 residues. V was clipped by 0 bases and J by 5 bases; unmatched bases: 7. CDR3 sequence reads: CASSVDGQGADEQYF. The CDR3 nucleotides are TGTGCCAGCAGCGTAGACGGGCAGGGGGCTGACGAGCAGTACTTC.

The chain recombines TRBV15 with TRBJ2-7, with no clear D. Deletions cut 3 bases from V and 5 bases from J, with 17 bases between. Germline V gives CDR1 LNHNV, CDR2 YYDKDF (reference sequence). The length of the CDR3 is 15 residues. The CDR3, as DNA: TGTGCCACCAGCAGTTCTGACTTCCTTCCCAACGAGCAGTACTTC. Its translation is CATSSSDFLPNEQYF.

This chain connects TRBV6-5 to TRBJ2-7, with a weak D call TRBD2 (5 bases). The CDR3 runs to 13 residues. CDR1 is MNHEY and CDR2 is SVGAGI in the germline V gene. Trimming took 8 bases from V and 6 from J, leaving 17 bases between them. CDR3 coding DNA: TGTGCCAGCCGAGAACTAGAGCGTGGCGAGCAGTACTTC. Encoded protein: CASRELERGEQYF.

The rearrangement links TRBV2 to TRBJ2-1; TRBD2 matches 10 bases. CDR1 SNHLY and CDR2 FYNNEI come from the germline V gene. The trim removed 7 bases at V and 10 bases at J, leaving 4 bases unmatched. The CDR3 runs to 12 residues. This CDR3 reads CASITSGVEQFF. DNA of the CDR3: TGTGCCAGCATTACTAGCGGGGTCGAGCAGTTCTTC.

The chain recombines TRBV29-1 with TRBJ2-2; 8 nucleotides line up with TRBD1. This CDR3 is built from 14 residues. Trimming removed 7 bases from V and 0 bases from J; junction bases left unmatched: 4. Germline V CDR1 and CDR2: SQVTM, ANQGSEA. CDR3 loop: CSGETGANTGELFF. CDR3 sequence (DNA): TGCAGCGGGGAGACAGGGGCGAACACCGGGGAGCTGTTTTTT.

This clone was observed once. V is TRBV5-6 and J is TRBJ2-3, with TRBD1 matching over 7 bases. The junction had 7 bases not matched to a gene; V was cut back by 3 bases and J by 6 bases. This CDR3 comprises 14 residues. Germline-derived CDR1 and CDR2 are SGHDT and YYEEEE. CDR3 bases: TGTGCCAGCAGCTCCGGGACAGTCTGGGATACGCAGTATTTT. Translating it yields CASSSGTVWDTQYF.

The chain carries TRBV7-6 and TRBJ2-2, with TRBD1 matching over 7 bases. The CDR3 consists of 17 residues. V gave up 2 bases and J gave up 4 bases; unmatched junction bases: 10. CDR1 is SGHVS, CDR2 FNYEAQ, per germline. In DNA form, the CDR3 reads TGTGCCAGCAGCTTACCCCGGGCAGGGGGTAGCACCGGGGAGCTGTTTTTT. It codes for CASSLPRAGGSTGELFF.

The V gene is TRBV30, the J gene TRBJ2-1, with D tentatively TRBD2 (5 bases). Between the trimmed V and J ends, which lost 5 bases and 2 bases, there was a span of 16 bases. This CDR3 has 15 residues. In germline, CDR1 is GTSNPN, CDR2 SVGIG (reference sequence). The CDR3 region has the DNA TGTGCCTGGGCTCAGCCTCGGGGAACCTACAATGAGCAGTTCTTC. The encoded protein is CAWAQPRGTYNEQFF.

The V call is TRBV9, the J call TRBJ2-1; TRBD2 agrees at 7 bases. Germline-derived CDR1 and CDR2 are SGDLS and YYNGEE. The CDR3 length is 15 residues. Losses at the gene ends were 2 bases for V and 8 bases for J; bases not matched to a gene: 10. CDR3 loop: CASSVWGGELDEQFF. The CDR3 DNA sequence: TGTGCCAGCAGCGTGTGGGGAGGGGAGTTGGATGAGCAGTTCTTC.

V and J are TRBV29-1 and TRBJ1-2; TRBD1 might be the D (6 bases). V was cut by 0 bases and J by 2 bases, with 31 bases left in between. CDR1 SQVTM and CDR2 ANQGSEA come from the germline V gene. The CDR3 sequence is 21 residues long. Written as DNA, the CDR3 is TGCAGCGTTGAAGAAAGGGGGAGTAGCGGGACAATTTTCCCTCGGAACTATGGCTACACCTTC. It translates to CSVEERGSSGTIFPRNYGYTF.

The chain joins TRBV5-6 to TRBJ2-4, with 8 bases identical to TRBD2. Germline trimming cut 3 bases from V and 8 bases from J; bases unmatched to any gene: 13. In germline, CDR1 is SGHDT, CDR2 YYEEEE. The CDR3 length is 16 residues. CDR3 DNA: TGTGCCAGCAGCTCCGGGACTAGAGGGAGTTGGGACATTCAGTACTTC. Its protein product is CASSSGTRGSWDIQYF. Based on the CDR3 plus reference TRBV5-6 and TRBJ2-4, the full variable domain is DAGVTQSPTHLIKTRGQQVTLRCSPKSGHDTVSWYQQALGQGPQFIFQYYEEEERQRGNFPDRFSGHQFPNYSSELNVNALLLGDSALYLCASSSGTRGSWDIQYFGAGTRLSVL.

The genes are TRBV19 and TRBJ2-1; no firm D call. Germline CDR1 reads LNHDA; CDR2 reads SQIVND (reference sequence). Trimming removed 5 bases from V and 0 bases from J, with 5 bases in between. This CDR3 is 13 amino acids long. In DNA, the CDR3 is TGTGCCAGTAGTTCAGACTCCTACAATGAGCAGTTCTTC. Amino acids: CASSSDSYNEQFF.